Each of the 2 T cell receptor beta chains below was sequenced from the same sample in a study of T cell therapy after organ transplantation. TCRdb's copy holds only in-frame clones and misses some; the assay was immunoSEQ multiplex PCR. Altogether around 2,000 clones are present, roughly 72% being singletons, with the ten largest covering 25% to 35%. These receptors have no known antigen. Described time point: 20-29 weeks after completion of therapy. Specimen: CD8+ T cells from blood, collected after autologous CMV-specific T cell therapy. The receptors were gathered from a human patient who had received a solid organ transplant and had CMV disease. The graft donor may have given rise to some T cells.

This clone was recorded a few times. The chain has TRBV11-3 and TRBJ1-2; 8 bases are shared with TRBD1. The V and J ends lost 5 bases and 7 bases, in that order; junction bases with no gene match: 12. The CDR3 runs 15 residues. The germline V gene has CDR1 SGHNT and CDR2 YENEEA. The DNA of the CDR3 is TGTGCCAGCAGCACCGGGACAGGCCCGGAGGGTGGCTACACCTTC. Translated: CASSTGTGPEGGYTF.

The rearrangement links TRBV6-5 to TRBJ2-1; 9 nucleotides agree with TRBD1. The CDR3 totals 14 residues. The J segment lost 2 bases and the V segment lost 8 bases, leaving 4 bases of the junction unmatched. From germline, CDR1 is MNHEY and CDR2 SVGAGI. DNA for the CDR3: TGTGCCAGCGGGGGGACAGGGCCCTACAATGAGCAGTTCTTC. It is translated as CASGGTGPYNEQFF.